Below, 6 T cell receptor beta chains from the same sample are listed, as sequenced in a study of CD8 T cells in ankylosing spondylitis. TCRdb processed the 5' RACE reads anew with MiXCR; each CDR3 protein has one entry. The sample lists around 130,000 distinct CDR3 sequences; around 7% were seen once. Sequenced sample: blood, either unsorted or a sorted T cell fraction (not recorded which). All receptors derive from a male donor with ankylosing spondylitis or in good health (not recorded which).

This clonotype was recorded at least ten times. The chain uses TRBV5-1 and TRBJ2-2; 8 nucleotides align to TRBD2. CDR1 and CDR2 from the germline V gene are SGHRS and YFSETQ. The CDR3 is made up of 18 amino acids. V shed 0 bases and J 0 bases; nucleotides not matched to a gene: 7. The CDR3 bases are TGCGCCAGCAGCTTGGGGAGCGGGGGAGATACGAACACCGGGGAGCTGTTTTTT. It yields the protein CASSLGSGGDTNTGELFF.

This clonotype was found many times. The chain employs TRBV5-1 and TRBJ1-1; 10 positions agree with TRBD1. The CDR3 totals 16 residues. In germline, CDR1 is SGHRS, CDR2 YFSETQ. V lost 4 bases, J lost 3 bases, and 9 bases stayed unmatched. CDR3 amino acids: CASSTTGTGEDTEAFF. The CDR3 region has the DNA TGCGCCAGCAGCACCACCGGGACAGGGGAAGACACTGAAGCTTTCTTT.

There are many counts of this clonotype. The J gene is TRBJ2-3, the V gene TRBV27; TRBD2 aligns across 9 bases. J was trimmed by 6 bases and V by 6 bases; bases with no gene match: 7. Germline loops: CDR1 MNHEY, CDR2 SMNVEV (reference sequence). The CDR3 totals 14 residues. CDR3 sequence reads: CASRRAGGPDTQYF. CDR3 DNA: TGTGCCAGCAGACGTGCGGGAGGGCCGGATACGCAGTATTTT.

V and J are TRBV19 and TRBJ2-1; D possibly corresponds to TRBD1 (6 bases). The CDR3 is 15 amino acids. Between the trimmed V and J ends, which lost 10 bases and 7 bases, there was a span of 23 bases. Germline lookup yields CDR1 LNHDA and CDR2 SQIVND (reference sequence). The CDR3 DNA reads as TGTGCCACTCTAAAGGCGACTAATCAGGGGAATGAGCAGTTCTTC. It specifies CATLKATNQGNEQFF.

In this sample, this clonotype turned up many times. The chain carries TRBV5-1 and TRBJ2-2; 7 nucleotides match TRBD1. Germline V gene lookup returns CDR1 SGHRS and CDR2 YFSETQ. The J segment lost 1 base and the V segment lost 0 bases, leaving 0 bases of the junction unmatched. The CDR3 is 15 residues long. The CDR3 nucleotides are TGCGCCAGCAGCTTGGACAGGGGGAACACCGGGGAGCTGTTTTTT. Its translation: CASSLDRGNTGELFF. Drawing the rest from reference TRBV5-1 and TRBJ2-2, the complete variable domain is KAGVTQTPRYLIKTRGQQVTLSCSPISGHRSVSWYQQTPGQGLQFLFEYFSETQRNKGNFPGRFSGRQFSNSRSEMNVSTLELGDSALYLCASSLDRGNTGELFFGEGSRLTVL.

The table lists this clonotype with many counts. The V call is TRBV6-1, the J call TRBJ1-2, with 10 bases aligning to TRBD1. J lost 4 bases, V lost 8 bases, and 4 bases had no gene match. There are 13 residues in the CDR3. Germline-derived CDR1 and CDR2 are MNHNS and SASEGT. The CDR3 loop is CASGDRGPYGYTF. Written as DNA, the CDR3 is TGTGCCAGCGGGGACAGGGGCCCCTATGGCTACACCTTC.